The 26 T cell receptor beta chains given below trace back to one sample, sequenced in a study of OX40 agonist ivuxolimab in advanced cancers. Here immunoSEQ multiplex PCR was the method, and the copy in TCRdb shows in-frame clones only, minus some. The repertoire holds tens of thousands of clones, roughly 80% seen once, with under 25% in the top ten. Sequenced material: CD4+ or CD8+ T cells sorted from blood, taken in a trial of the OX40 agonist ivuxolimab. These receptors all stem from an adult with an advanced solid tumor such as melanoma, head and neck, liver or kidney cancer.

This chain uses TRBV4-1 with TRBJ2-7; D may be TRBD1 or TRBD2 (5 bases each). The CDR3 has 15 residues. The germline V gene has CDR1 MGHRA and CDR2 YSYEKL. Deletions cut 4 bases from V and 0 bases from J, with 13 bases between. CDR3 amino acids: CASSPGTGSSYEQYF. The CDR3 nucleotides are TGCGCCAGCAGCCCGGGGACGGGGAGCTCCTACGAGCAGTACTTC.

The V gene is TRBV2, the J gene TRBJ2-5; 13 bases line up with TRBD2. Germline V gene sequence: CDR1 SNHLY, CDR2 FYNNEI. CDR3 length: 16 residues. The junction had 10 bases not matched to a gene; V was cut back by 7 bases and J by 5 bases. The CDR3 spells CASIGTSGTDWETQYF. The DNA for the CDR3 is TGTGCCAGCATCGGGACTAGCGGGACTGACTGGGAGACCCAGTACTTC.

The table lists this clone with a count of one. CDR3 in DNA: TGTGCCAGCAGTCGCCCCCCGGGACAGGGAGCTAACTATGGCTACACCTTC. This translates into CASSRPPGQGANYGYTF. This chain connects TRBV28 to TRBJ1-2, with 9 bases lining up with TRBD1. Losses at the gene ends were 5 bases for V and 0 bases for J; bases not matched to a gene: 10. The germline gives CDR1 MDHEN, CDR2 SYDVKM. This CDR3 is 17 amino acids long.

V is TRBV28 and J is TRBJ2-3, with 8 bases that match TRBD1. The CDR3 totals 17 residues. V lost 6 bases, J lost 2 bases, and 13 bases stayed unmatched. From germline, CDR1 is MDHEN and CDR2 SYDVKM. The CDR3 here is CASSLWGGQGDTDTQYF. CDR3 nucleotides: TGTGCCAGCAGCCTATGGGGTGGACAGGGAGACACAGATACGCAGTATTTT.

The chain carries TRBV4-3 and TRBJ1-5; D is possibly TRBD1 (6 bases). The V gene's germline CDR1 is LGHNA and CDR2 YSLEER. The ends were cut back, 0 bases at V and 6 bases at J, with 12 bases in the middle. This CDR3 spans 15 amino acids. CDR3 residues: CASSQDRGAGQPQHF. For the CDR3, the DNA is TGCGCCAGCAGCCAAGACAGGGGTGCGGGTCAGCCCCAGCATTTT.

The V and J genes are TRBV30 and TRBJ1-1, with D unresolved. The CDR3 spans 15 residues. The germline V and J ends were trimmed by 0 bases and 4 bases, with 15 bases remaining between them. From germline, CDR1 is GTSNPN and CDR2 SVGIG (reference sequence). This CDR3 reads CAWSVVLYERTEAFF. The CDR3 region has the DNA TGTGCCTGGAGTGTAGTCCTCTATGAGCGCACTGAAGCTTTCTTT. The entire variable domain, with the rest obtained from reference TRBV30 and TRBJ1-1, is as follows: SQTIHQWPATLVQPVGSPLSLECTVEGTSNPNLYWYRQAAGRGLQLLFYSVGIGQISSEVPQNLSASRPQDRQFILSSKKLLLSDSGFYLCAWSVVLYERTEAFFGQGTRLTVV.

The V gene is TRBV27, the J gene TRBJ1-5, with TRBD1 identical over 8 bases. The V gene end was trimmed by 5 bases and the J gene end by 5 bases; junction bases not matched to a gene: 11. The germline V gene encodes CDR1 MNHEY and CDR2 SMNVEV (reference sequence). This CDR3 region has 16 residues. The CDR3 protein is CASSPLPGQGDQPQHF. CDR3 DNA: TGTGCCAGCAGTCCCCTCCCCGGACAGGGCGATCAGCCCCAGCATTTT.

The chain has TRBV2 and TRBJ2-7, with D possibly being TRBD1 (6 bases). The V gene's germline CDR1 is SNHLY and CDR2 FYNNEI. Trimming pared 3 bases from V and 0 bases from J, leaving 12 bases between. CDR3 length: 15 amino acids. The CDR3 sequence is CASSDKTGFSYEQYF. CDR3 bases: TGTGCCAGCAGTGACAAGACAGGTTTCTCCTACGAGCAGTACTTC.

The gene calls are TRBV29-1 and TRBJ2-3, with 13 bases matching TRBD2. Germline lookup yields CDR1 SQVTM and CDR2 ANQGSEA. J gave up 2 bases and V 7 bases, and 9 bases lay outside the gene matches. The CDR3 sequence is 16 residues long. This CDR3 is CSAVRTSGSFTDTQYF. As DNA, the CDR3 is TGCAGCGCTGTTAGGACTAGCGGGAGTTTCACAGATACGCAGTATTTT.

The V and J genes are TRBV27 and TRBJ2-7, with a tentative D call TRBD2 (5 bases). CDR1 and CDR2 (germline): MNHEY, SMNVEV (reference sequence). The V end was cut by 0 bases, the J end by 1 base, with 10 bases between. The CDR3 spans 15 residues. The CDR3 DNA reads as TGTGCCAGCAGTTTATCGGTCGGGGTTTCCTACGAGCAGTACTTC. As protein: CASSLSVGVSYEQYF.

The chain links TRBV19 to TRBJ1-2, with TRBD1 matching 7 bases. Germline V gene lookup returns CDR1 LNHDA and CDR2 SQIVND (reference sequence). The CDR3 sequence is 12 residues long. The V gene end was trimmed by 8 bases and the J gene end by 8 bases; junction bases not matched to a gene: 8. The CDR3 loop is CASEVRTGGYTF. The CDR3, as DNA: TGTGCCAGTGAGGTACGGACAGGAGGCTACACCTTC. The full variable domain, with the rest looked up from reference TRBV19 and TRBJ1-2, is DGGITQSPKYLFRKEGQNVTLSCEQNLNHDAMYWYRQDPGQGLRLIYYSQIVNDFQKGDIAEGYSVSREKKESFPLTVTSAQKNPTAFYLCASEVRTGGYTFGSGTRLTVV.

The gene calls are TRBV11-3 and TRBJ1-2, with a weak D call TRBD1 (5 bases). There are 12 residues in the CDR3. Trimming took off 0 bases at V and 7 bases at J, with 6 bases between the two ends. Per germline, CDR1 SGHNT and CDR2 YENEEA. CDR3: CASSLDGAGYTF. CDR3 DNA sequence: TGTGCCAGCAGCTTAGATGGGGCTGGCTACACCTTC.

In its sample, this clone is medium-sized. The gene calls are TRBV19 and TRBJ2-7; D gene uncertain. This CDR3 contains 13 residues. From germline, CDR1 is LNHDA and CDR2 SQIVND (reference sequence). V was cut by 6 bases and J by 0 bases, with 9 bases left in between. CDR3 DNA sequence: TGTGCCAGTAGCATCATAAACTCCTACGAGCAGTACTTC. The encoded protein is CASSIINSYEQYF.

This chain links TRBV5-4 with TRBJ1-6; D is undetermined. Looked up from germline, CDR1 is SGHNT and CDR2 is YYREEE (reference sequence). V lost 2 bases and J 8 bases, leaving 11 bases between the germline ends. CDR3 length: 14 amino acids. CDR3 sequence (DNA): TGTGCCAGCAGCTTCGGGGTGGACGATTCACCCCTCCACTTT. Its translation: CASSFGVDDSPLHF.

The rearrangement uses TRBV28 and TRBJ2-5; 14 positions agree with TRBD2. The V gene end was trimmed by 6 bases and the J gene end by 0 bases; junction bases not matched to a gene: 18. The V gene's germline CDR1 is MDHEN and CDR2 SYDVKM. The CDR3 has 21 amino acids. The CDR3 is CASSYLTGGLAGADNQETQYF. CDR3 DNA: TGTGCCAGCAGCTATTTGACAGGGGGACTAGCGGGAGCGGATAACCAAGAGACCCAGTACTTC.

The CDR3 DNA is TGTGCCAGTAGTATTATTTTAAGCGGGGGACAAGAGACCCAGTACTTC. Translated, it gives CASSIILSGGQETQYF. The genes are TRBV19 and TRBJ2-5; the match to TRBD2 covers 8 bases. The CDR3 spans 16 residues. The junction had 8 bases not matched to a gene; V was cut back by 3 bases and J by 2 bases. CDR1 and CDR2 from the germline V gene are LNHDA and SQIVND (reference sequence).

This clone was seen a single time. The chain joins TRBV6-1 to TRBJ2-7; 8 bases are a match to TRBD1. V lost 8 bases and J lost 1; bases outside the gene matches: 7. In germline, CDR1 is MNHNS, CDR2 SASEGT. The CDR3 covers 14 residues. DNA for the CDR3: TGTGCCAGCTTCTCCGGGACAGGTTCCTACGAGCAGTACTTC. It yields the protein CASFSGTGSYEQYF.

This chain uses TRBV4-3 with TRBJ2-7; possible D gene TRBD2, 5 bases. V dropped 3 bases and J dropped 2 bases, with 8 bases sitting between them. Germline V gene lookup returns CDR1 LGHNA and CDR2 YSLEER. The CDR3 length is 13 residues. The CDR3 loop reads CASSQTRAYEQYF. The DNA of the CDR3 is TGCGCCAGCAGCCAGACGAGGGCCTACGAGCAGTACTTC.

This sequence joins TRBV19 and TRBJ2-7, with TRBD2 matching 7 bases. There are 12 residues in the CDR3. CDR1 is LNHDA, CDR2 SQIVND, per germline (reference sequence). Trimming cost V 11 bases and J 5 bases; bases outside gene matches: 9. CDR3 bases: TGTGCCGCGACTAGCCCCACTAACGAGCAGTACTTC. It encodes CAATSPTNEQYF.

This clone was counted between two and nine times. This chain connects TRBV5-5 to TRBJ2-7; D remains ambiguous. The ends were cut back, 0 bases at V and 0 bases at J, with 7 bases in the middle. The CDR3 contains 14 residues. Germline lookup yields CDR1 SGHKS and CDR2 YYEKEE (reference sequence). This chain's CDR3 is CASSLEPASYEQYF. Here the CDR3 DNA reads TGTGCCAGCAGCTTGGAGCCAGCCTCCTACGAGCAGTACTTC.

The rearrangement links TRBV14 to TRBJ2-3; the D is unclear. Trimming stripped 6 bases from V and 2 bases from J, with 9 bases between. This CDR3 has 13 residues. Germline V gives CDR1 SGHDN, CDR2 FVKESK. The CDR3 DNA is TGTGCCAGCAGTCTTGGAGTCACAGATACGCAGTATTTT. Translating gives CASSLGVTDTQYF.

A few counts support this clone. The gene calls are TRBV7-6 and TRBJ2-3, with D possibly TRBD2 on 5 matching bases. The germline V gene encodes CDR1 SGHVS and CDR2 FNYEAQ. The CDR3 has 16 residues. V lost 0 bases to trimming and J lost 4 bases, with 14 bases between them. CDR3 sequence (DNA): TGTGCCAGCAGCTTAGCGGATGAGACTATCCCAGATACGCAGTATTTT. Protein sequence: CASSLADETIPDTQYF.

The chain employs TRBV27 and TRBJ1-1; D gene uncertain. Germline CDR1 is MNHEY and CDR2 is SMNVEV (reference sequence). Trimming removed 3 bases from V and 7 bases from J, with 12 bases in between. The CDR3 has 13 residues. As DNA, the CDR3 is TGTGCCAGCAGTTTGGCCGGGAGGATTGAAGCTTTCTTT. Protein sequence: CASSLAGRIEAFF.

This clone has just one count. This chain links TRBV4-1 with TRBJ1-1, with 8 positions matching TRBD1. Germline values: CDR1 MGHRA, CDR2 YSYEKL. Trimming at V came to 2 bases and at J to 0 bases, leaving 2 bases not matched to a gene. The CDR3 has 15 residues. The CDR3 here is CASSQWTGMNTEAFF. CDR3 in DNA: TGCGCCAGCAGCCAATGGACAGGGATGAACACTGAAGCTTTCTTT.

The V gene is TRBV6-1, the J gene TRBJ2-1; D gene unclear. Trimming took off 6 bases at V and 4 bases at J, with 7 bases between the two ends. The CDR3 loop spans 12 amino acids. The germline CDR1 and CDR2 sequences are MNHNS and SASEGT. Written as DNA, the CDR3 is TGTGCCAGCAGCCCTTCTTACAATGAGCAGTTCTTC. Protein: CASSPSYNEQFF.

The chain joins TRBV9 to TRBJ2-1, with D unresolved. In germline, CDR1 is SGDLS, CDR2 YYNGEE. V was cut by 4 bases and J by 6 bases, with 26 bases left in between. This CDR3 is built from 18 residues. The CDR3 DNA follows: TGTGCCAGCAGCCCTTCACCGGCGCGGTCACTCCCCGGCAATGAGCAGTTCTTC. Translated: CASSPSPARSLPGNEQFF.